These 5 T cell receptor beta chains were sequenced from one sample in a study of blood T cell repertoires in COVID-19 (TCRdb year 2020). Libraries were prepared through the immunoSEQ multiplex PCR assay. TCRdb stores this immuneACCESS table with in-frame sequences only. Part of the clones is absent; in the studies checked, under half of the shortfall reflects unresolved V genes, and no reason is known for the rest. Here the sample has about 130,000 clones; about 85% occur a single time. The ten largest clones take up 8% to 10% of the sample. The source material was peripheral blood. The receptors shown here come from a man aged 35 to 55 with active or convalescent COVID-19.

This clone appeared a few times. The chain has TRBV7-6 and TRBJ2-2; 10 bases line up with TRBD2. The CDR3 spans 18 residues. V shed 4 bases, J shed 1 base, and the junction held 9 bases outside the gene matches. The V gene's germline CDR1 is SGHVS and CDR2 FNYEAQ. CDR3 residues: CASSSRESSGGNTGELFF. DNA of the CDR3: TGTGCCAGCAGCTCCAGGGAGTCTAGCGGGGGGAACACCGGGGAGCTGTTTTTT.

The J gene is TRBJ2-7, the V gene TRBV7-2, with D perhaps TRBD2 (5 bases). The germline gives CDR1 SGHTA, CDR2 FQGNSA. V shed 1 base and J shed 2 bases, with 9 bases lying between them. This CDR3 spans 14 amino acids. The CDR3 is CASSLEPGAYEQYF. The CDR3 nucleotides read TGTGCCAGCAGCTTAGAACCCGGGGCCTACGAGCAGTACTTC.

This sequence joins TRBV3-1 (or the pseudogene TRBV3-2) and TRBJ1-1; D is unclear. V gave up 0 bases and J gave up 5 bases, with 16 bases separating them. The CDR3 runs to 16 residues. Germline V gives CDR1 LGHDT, CDR2 YNNKEL (reference sequence). The CDR3 protein is CASSQEVGGRQTEAFF. The CDR3 DNA is TGTGCCAGCAGCCAAGAAGTAGGAGGGAGACAAACTGAAGCTTTCTTT.

The rearrangement uses TRBV3-1 (or the pseudogene TRBV3-2) and TRBJ1-1; D remains ambiguous. The CDR3 covers 13 residues. Between the trimmed V and J ends, which lost 1 base and 10 bases, there was a span of 13 bases. From germline, CDR1 is LGHDT and CDR2 YNNKEL (reference sequence). The CDR3 loop is CASSQASARGAFF. The DNA for the CDR3 is TGTGCCAGCAGCCAAGCATCGGCCCGCGGAGCTTTCTTT.

Only one count was recorded for this clone. The V call is TRBV5-1, the J call TRBJ2-2, with a possible D match to TRBD2 (6 bases). The CDR3 loop spans 16 amino acids. The germline V and J ends were trimmed by 0 bases and 2 bases, with 11 bases remaining between them. The V gene's germline CDR1 is SGHRS and CDR2 YFSETQ. In DNA, the CDR3 is TGCGCCAGCAGCTTGGAAGGCGGACTAAACACCGGGGAGCTGTTTTTT. Translated, it gives CASSLEGGLNTGELFF.